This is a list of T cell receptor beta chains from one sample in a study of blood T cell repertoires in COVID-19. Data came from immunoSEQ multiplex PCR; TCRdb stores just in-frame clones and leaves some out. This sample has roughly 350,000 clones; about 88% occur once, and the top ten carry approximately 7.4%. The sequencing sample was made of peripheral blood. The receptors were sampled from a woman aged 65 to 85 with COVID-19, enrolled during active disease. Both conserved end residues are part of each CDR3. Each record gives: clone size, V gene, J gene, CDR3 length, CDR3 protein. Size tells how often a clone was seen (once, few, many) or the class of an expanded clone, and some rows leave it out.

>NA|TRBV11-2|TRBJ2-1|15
CASSLGGGAVDEQFF
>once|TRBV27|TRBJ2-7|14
CASSLASSSYEQYF
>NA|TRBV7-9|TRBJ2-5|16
CASSLADSQYQETQYF
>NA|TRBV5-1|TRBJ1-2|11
CASSGSYGYTF
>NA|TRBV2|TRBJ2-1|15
CASSETGGAYNEQFF
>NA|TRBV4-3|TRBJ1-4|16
CASSRSSGTGHEKLFF
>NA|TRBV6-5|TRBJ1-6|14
CASSVQGDNSPLHF
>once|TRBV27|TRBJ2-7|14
CASRDRLSRYEQYF
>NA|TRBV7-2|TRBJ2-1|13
CASSFVGGDEQFF
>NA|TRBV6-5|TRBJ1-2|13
CASVVGTDYGYTF
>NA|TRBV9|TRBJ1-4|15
CASSSDSATNEKLFF
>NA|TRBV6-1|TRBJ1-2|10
CASSDNGYTF
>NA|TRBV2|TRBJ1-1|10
CASMNRVAFF